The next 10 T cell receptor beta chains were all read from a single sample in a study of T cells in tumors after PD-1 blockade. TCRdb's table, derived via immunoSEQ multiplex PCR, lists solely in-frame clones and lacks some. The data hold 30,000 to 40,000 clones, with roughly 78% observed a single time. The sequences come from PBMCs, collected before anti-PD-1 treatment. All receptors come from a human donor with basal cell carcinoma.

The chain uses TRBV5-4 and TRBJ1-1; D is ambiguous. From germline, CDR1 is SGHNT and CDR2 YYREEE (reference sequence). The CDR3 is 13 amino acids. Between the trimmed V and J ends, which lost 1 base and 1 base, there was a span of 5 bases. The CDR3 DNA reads TGTGCCAGCAGCTTGATTCCGAACACTGAAGCTTTCTTT. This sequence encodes CASSLIPNTEAFF.

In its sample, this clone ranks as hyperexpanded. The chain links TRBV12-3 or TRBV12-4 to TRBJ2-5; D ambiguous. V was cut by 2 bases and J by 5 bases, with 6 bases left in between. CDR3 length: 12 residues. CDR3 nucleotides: TGTGCCAGCAGTTTAAGGGTGGAGACCCAGTACTTC. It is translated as CASSLRVETQYF.

The CDR3 coding sequence is TGTGCCAGCAGCCTTGACAGGGGGGACACCTACGAGCAGTACTTC. Its translation is CASSLDRGDTYEQYF. The V call is TRBV7-3, the J call TRBJ2-7, with 9 positions matching TRBD1. Germline-derived CDR1 and CDR2 are SGHTA and FQGTGA. This CDR3 has 15 amino acids. V dropped 5 bases and J dropped 2; count of bases not matched to a gene: 7.

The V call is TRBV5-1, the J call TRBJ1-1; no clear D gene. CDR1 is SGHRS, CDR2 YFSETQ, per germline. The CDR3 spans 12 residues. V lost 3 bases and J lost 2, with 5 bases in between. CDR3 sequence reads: CASSSINTEAFF. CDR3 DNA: TGCGCCAGCAGCTCCATTAACACTGAAGCTTTCTTT.

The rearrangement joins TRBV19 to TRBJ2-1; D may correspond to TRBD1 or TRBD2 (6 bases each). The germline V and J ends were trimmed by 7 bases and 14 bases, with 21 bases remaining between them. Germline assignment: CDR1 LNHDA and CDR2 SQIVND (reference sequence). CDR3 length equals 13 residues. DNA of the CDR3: TGTGCCAGTACCCCCCCGGAGGGGGTGAATGAGTTCTTC. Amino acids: CASTPPEGVNEFF.

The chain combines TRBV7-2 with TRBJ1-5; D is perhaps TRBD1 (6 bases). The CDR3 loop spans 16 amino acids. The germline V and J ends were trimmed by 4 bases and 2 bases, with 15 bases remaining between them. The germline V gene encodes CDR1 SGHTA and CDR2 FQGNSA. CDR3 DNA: TGTGCCAGCAGCTCCAGTATACAGGGTGGCAATCAGCCCCAGCATTTT. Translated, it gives CASSSSIQGGNQPQHF.

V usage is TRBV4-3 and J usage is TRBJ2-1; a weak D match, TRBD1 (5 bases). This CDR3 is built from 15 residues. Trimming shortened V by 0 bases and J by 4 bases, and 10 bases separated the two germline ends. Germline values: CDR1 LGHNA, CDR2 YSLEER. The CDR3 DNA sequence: TGCGCCAGCAGCCAAGATCAACAGGCTTACAATGAGCAGTTCTTC. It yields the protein CASSQDQQAYNEQFF.

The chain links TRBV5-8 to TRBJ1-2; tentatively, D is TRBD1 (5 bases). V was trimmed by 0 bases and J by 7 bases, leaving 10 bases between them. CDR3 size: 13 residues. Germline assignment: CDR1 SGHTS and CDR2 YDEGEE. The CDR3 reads CASSLEGVGGYTF. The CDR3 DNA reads TGTGCCAGCAGCTTGGAAGGGGTTGGTGGCTACACCTTC.

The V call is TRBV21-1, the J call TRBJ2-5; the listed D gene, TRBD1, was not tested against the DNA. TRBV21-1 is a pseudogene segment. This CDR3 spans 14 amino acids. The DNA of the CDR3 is TGTGCCAGCAGCAAGGCACAGGGCGGAGAGACCCAGTACTTC. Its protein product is CASSKAQGGETQYF.

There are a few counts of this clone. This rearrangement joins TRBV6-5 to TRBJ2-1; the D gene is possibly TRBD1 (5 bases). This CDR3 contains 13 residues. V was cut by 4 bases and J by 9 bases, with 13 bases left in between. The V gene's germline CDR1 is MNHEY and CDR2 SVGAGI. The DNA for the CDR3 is TGTGCCAGCAGTTCTTTAAAAAGGGGTGAGCAGTTCTTC. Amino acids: CASSSLKRGEQFF.